The 13 T cell receptor beta chains presented below share a single source sample, sequenced in a study of PD-L1 blockade in urothelial cancer. Time point given: pretreatment peripheral blood. Using immunoSEQ multiplex PCR, the repertoire was profiled, and TCRdb retains in-frame clones only, with some absent. Here the sample spans some 120,000 clones, about 88% being singletons. The sample was PBMCs, taken around atezolizumab (anti-PD-L1) treatment. Every receptor here comes from a man aged 50 or older with urothelial cancer.

The chain has TRBV13 and TRBJ2-4, with no clear D. V was clipped by 3 bases and J by 7 bases, with 7 bases between them. CDR1 and CDR2 from the germline V gene are PRHDT and FYEKMQ (reference sequence). The CDR3 extends over 12 amino acids. This CDR3 is CASSFAGNIQYF. The CDR3 DNA is TGTGCCAGCAGCTTTGCCGGGAACATTCAGTACTTC.

CDR3 DNA sequence: TGCGCCAGCAGCCAAGATCGCTTGCGGGGGCACACTGAAGCTTTCTTT. It specifies CASSQDRLRGHTEAFF. The gene calls are TRBV4-1 and TRBJ1-1; weak D call: TRBD1 (6 bases). V was trimmed by 0 bases and J by 3 bases, leaving 14 bases between them. The length of the CDR3 is 16 residues. Germline V lookup: CDR1 MGHRA, CDR2 YSYEKL.

The chain carries TRBV6-5 and TRBJ1-2, with 7 bases matching TRBD1. CDR3 length equals 13 residues. The V gene end was trimmed by 2 bases and the J gene end by 6 bases; junction bases not matched to a gene: 3. Germline CDR1 and CDR2: MNHEY and SVGAGI. The CDR3 loop reads CASSYGQGDGYTF. For the CDR3, the DNA is TGTGCCAGCAGTTACGGCCAGGGGGATGGCTACACCTTC.

Only a few counts were recorded for this clone. V usage is TRBV11-1 and J usage is TRBJ2-1; TRBD2 matches 9 bases. CDR3 length equals 17 residues. Trimming at V came to 7 bases and at J to 1 base, leaving 11 bases not matched to a gene. Germline CDR1 reads SGHAT; CDR2 reads FQDESV (reference sequence). The CDR3 nucleotides are TGTGCCAGCACGCCGCGGGAGGGCCTCGTATCCTACAATGAGCAGTTCTTC. The encoded protein is CASTPREGLVSYNEQFF.

Here the CDR3 DNA reads TGTGCCAGCCACGCTCACCCCGGGAACACTGAAGCTTTCTTT. This encodes CASHAHPGNTEAFF. The genes are TRBV18 and TRBJ1-1; D call uncertain. Trimming removed 8 bases at V and 1 base at J, with 14 bases between. This CDR3 is built from 14 residues. Looked up from germline, CDR1 is KGHSH and CDR2 is LQKENI.

The chain is built from TRBV7-2 and TRBJ2-5; TRBD1 matches 8 bases. The CDR3 contains 18 residues. The germline CDR1 and CDR2 sequences are SGHTA and FQGNSA. V was clipped by 2 bases and J by 5 bases; unmatched bases: 16. CDR3 loop: CASSLMVFGQGVGETQYF. The CDR3 DNA sequence: TGTGCCAGCAGCTTAATGGTTTTTGGACAGGGAGTGGGGGAGACCCAGTACTTC. Filled out from reference TRBV7-2 and TRBJ2-5, the complete variable domain reads GAGVSQSPSNKVTEKGKDVELRCDPISGHTALYWYRQSLGQGLEFLIYFQGNSAPDKSGLPSDRFSAERTGGSVSTLTIQRTQQEDSAVYLCASSLMVFGQGVGETQYFGPGTRLLVL.

The chain couples TRBV11-3 to TRBJ2-2; D is unresolved. Germline V gene data show CDR1 as SGHNT and CDR2 as YENEEA. This CDR3 comprises 16 residues. Trimming stripped 5 bases from V and 7 bases from J, with 20 bases between. The CDR3 protein is CASSLGNPGSFGELFF. The CDR3 DNA reads as TGTGCCAGCAGCCTCGGAAACCCGGGTTCATTCGGGGAGCTGTTTTTT.

As regards this clone: Compared with germline, one end of the junction differs, possibly owing to a read error. V is TRBV6-5 and J is TRBJ1-6; 11 bases line up with TRBD1. CDR3 size: 15 residues. CDR1 and CDR2 (germline): MNHEY, SVGAGI. In DNA, the CDR3 is TGTGCCGGCAGAAGGACAGGGGGCCAAAATTCACCCCTCCACTTT. Encoded protein: CAGRRTGGQNSPLHF.

The chain has TRBV6-5 and TRBJ2-7, with D tentatively TRBD1 (6 bases). Deletions cut 2 bases from V and 4 bases from J, with 15 bases between. The germline CDR1 and CDR2 sequences are MNHEY and SVGAGI. CDR3 size: 15 residues. This CDR3 is CASSYQTGFSYEQYF. The CDR3 DNA sequence: TGTGCCAGCAGTTACCAAACAGGGTTTAGTTACGAGCAGTACTTC.

This clone was detected many times. The same CDR3 arises from other DNA sequences in this sample as well. This rearrangement joins TRBV11-2 to TRBJ2-7, with TRBD1 matching 10 bases. After removal of 1 base from V and 0 bases from J, the junction contained 6 bases not matched to a gene. Per germline, CDR1 SGHAT and CDR2 FQNNGV. The CDR3 runs to 17 residues. CDR3 protein: CASSLGTGGLSSYEQYF. The CDR3 DNA reads as TGTGCCAGCAGCTTAGGGACAGGGGGGCTAAGCTCCTACGAGCAGTACTTC. The full variable domain, rest sourced from reference TRBV11-2 and TRBJ2-7, is EAGVAQSPRYKIIEKRQSVAFWCNPISGHATLYWYQQILGQGPKLLIQFQNNGVVDDSQLPKDRFSAERLKGVDSTLKIQPAKLEDSAVYLCASSLGTGGLSSYEQYFGPGTRLTVT.

The chain is built from TRBV6-1 and TRBJ1-6; 10 positions match TRBD1. J lost 6 bases, V lost 4 bases, and 3 bases had no gene match. Per germline, CDR1 MNHNS and CDR2 SASEGT. The CDR3 is 15 residues long. The CDR3 loop reads CASSAGTGVNSPLHF. CDR3 nucleotide sequence: TGTGCCAGCAGTGCCGGGACAGGGGTTAATTCACCCCTCCACTTT.

The V gene is TRBV7-9, the J gene TRBJ2-1, with 7 nucleotides matching TRBD2. The CDR3 spans 15 residues. CDR1 is SEHNR and CDR2 is FQNEAQ in the germline V gene (reference sequence). With V trimmed by 8 bases and J by 4 bases, 11 bases remained unmatched. CDR3 protein: CASDPGTTHYNEQFF. CDR3 nucleotides: TGTGCCAGCGACCCCGGGACTACCCATTACAATGAGCAGTTCTTC.

This chain links TRBV5-1 with TRBJ1-1, with 8 bases fitting TRBD1. V lost 0 bases, J lost 3 bases, and 7 bases stayed unmatched. The germline gives CDR1 SGHRS, CDR2 YFSETQ. This CDR3 has 16 amino acids. The CDR3 loop reads CASSLGQGASDTEAFF. The CDR3 DNA is TGCGCCAGCAGCTTGGGGCAGGGGGCGAGCGACACTGAAGCTTTCTTT.